This TCR beta chain derives from a study of somatic mutations in cytotoxic T cells in rheumatoid arthritis. Study-wide background: T-cell populations stained with V beta antibodies were in some cases flow-sorted at nearly 100% purity, including V beta1+ cells that were sequenced for TCRB.

This CDR3 is built from 14 residues. Germline CDR1 LNHDA, CDR2 SQIVND (reference sequence). Trimming stripped 4 bases from V and 10 bases from J, with 17 bases between. Clones were sequenced by immunoSEQ multiplex PCR, and TCRdb holds only the in-frame ones, with some missing. The sample carries approximately 33,000 clones, more than 80% recorded once. About this clone: Its cognate antigen is unknown.

Blood donors served as healthy controls; their median age was approximately 50 years (range 21-70), and roughly 51% were female. Regarding the study as a whole: For rheumatoid arthritis patients, CD8+ clonality increased with age, whereas it did not in healthy controls. Of the expanded CD8+ clones, the antigen targets were not known.

This chain joins TRBV19 and TRBJ2-1; D possibly corresponds to TRBD2 (6 bases). The sample comprised CD8+ T cells sorted from blood. This sequence originates from a man aged 35-49 years in good health. Here the CDR3 reads CASSSGTPPTEQFF. The CDR3 DNA reads as TGTGCCAGTAGTAGCGGGACCCCTCCAACGGAGCAGTTCTTC.